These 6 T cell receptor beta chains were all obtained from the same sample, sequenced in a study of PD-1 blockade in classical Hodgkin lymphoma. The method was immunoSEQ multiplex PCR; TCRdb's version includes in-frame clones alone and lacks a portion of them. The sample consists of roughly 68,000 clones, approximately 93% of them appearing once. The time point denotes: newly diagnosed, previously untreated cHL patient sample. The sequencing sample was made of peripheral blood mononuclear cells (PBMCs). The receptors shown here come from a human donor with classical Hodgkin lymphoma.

CDR3: CASSQVGQGSMKLFF. As DNA, the CDR3 is TGTGCCAGCAGCCAAGTGGGGCAGGGGTCCATGAAACTGTTTTTT. The chain has TRBV14 and TRBJ1-4; tentative D call: TRBD1 (6 bases). V dropped 1 base and J dropped 11 bases, with 17 bases sitting between them. Looked up from germline, CDR1 is SGHDN and CDR2 is FVKESK. The CDR3 runs to 15 residues.

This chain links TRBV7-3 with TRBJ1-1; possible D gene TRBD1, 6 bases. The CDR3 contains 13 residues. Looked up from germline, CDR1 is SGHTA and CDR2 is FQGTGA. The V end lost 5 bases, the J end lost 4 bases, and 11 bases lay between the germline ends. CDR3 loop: CASSPGGGTEAFF. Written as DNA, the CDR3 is TGTGCCAGCAGCCCCGGAGGGGGCACTGAAGCTTTCTTT.

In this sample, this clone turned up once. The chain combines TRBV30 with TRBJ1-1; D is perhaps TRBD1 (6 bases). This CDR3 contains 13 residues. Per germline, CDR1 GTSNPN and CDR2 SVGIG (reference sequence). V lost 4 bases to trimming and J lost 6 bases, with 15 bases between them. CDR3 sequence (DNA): TGTGCCTGGAAACAGGGCGTTGTACCTGAAGCTTTCTTT. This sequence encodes CAWKQGVVPEAFF.

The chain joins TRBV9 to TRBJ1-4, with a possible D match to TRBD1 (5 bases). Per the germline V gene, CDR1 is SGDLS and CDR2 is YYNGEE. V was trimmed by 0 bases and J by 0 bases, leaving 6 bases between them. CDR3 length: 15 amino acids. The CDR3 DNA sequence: TGTGCCAGCAGCGTAGACAGGTCAACTAATGAAAAACTGTTTTTT. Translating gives CASSVDRSTNEKLFF.

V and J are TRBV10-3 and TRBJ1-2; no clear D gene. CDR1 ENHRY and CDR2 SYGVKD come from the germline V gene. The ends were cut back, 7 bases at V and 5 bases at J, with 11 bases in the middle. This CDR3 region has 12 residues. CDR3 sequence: CAITDAGYGYTF. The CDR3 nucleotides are TGTGCCATCACAGATGCGGGGTATGGCTACACCTTC.

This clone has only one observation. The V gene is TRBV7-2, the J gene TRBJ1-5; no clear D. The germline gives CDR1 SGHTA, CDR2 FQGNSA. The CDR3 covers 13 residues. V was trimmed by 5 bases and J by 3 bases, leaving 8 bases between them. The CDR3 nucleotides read TGTGCCAGCAGCCCATCCCCCAATCAGCCCCAGCATTTT. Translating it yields CASSPSPNQPQHF.